This TCR beta chain is drawn from a study of beta chain features in type 1 diabetes. By way of CD45RO/CCR7/CD25/CD127/CD95/CD27, the CD4+ regulatory, stem cell-like memory, central memory and naive cells were sorted. As for this clone: As yet, its antigen is unknown.

Trimming took 5 bases from V and 1 from J, leaving 18 bases between them. Germline V CDR1 and CDR2: PRHDT, FYEKMQ (reference sequence). This CDR3 contains 16 residues. Overall study findings and caveats: Type 1 diabetes patients showed a moderate but significant shortening of TCRB CDR3s in all four CD4+ subsets. The study left unresolved whether HLA type influences TCRB rearrangement. VDJ junctions from type 1 diabetes patients carried fewer insertions and larger deletions.

As every portion of the isolated RNA was reverse transcribed, the sequencing read expressed TCRB transcripts. About 3.3 million reads, on average, came from each naive, central memory and regulatory T cell sample. Sequencing used immunoSEQ multiplex PCR; TCRdb keeps in-frame clones, though not all of them. The sample records hundreds of thousands of clones, 15% being singletons. The source material was naive CD4+ T cells from blood. The V and J genes are TRBV13 and TRBJ2-7; no clear D gene. This clonotype was obtained from a man aged 18 to 30 with type 1 diabetes. The CDR3 region is CASSQSNAAGSYEQYF. Written as DNA, the CDR3 is TGTGCCAGCAGCCAAAGCAATGCAGCAGGATCCTACGAGCAGTACTTC. Drawing the rest from reference TRBV13 and TRBJ2-7, the complete variable domain is AAGVIQSPRHLIKEKRETATLKCYPIPRHDTVYWYQQGPGQDPQFLISFYEKMQSDKGSIPDRFSAQQFSDYHSELNMSSLELGDSALYFCASSQSNAAGSYEQYFGPGTRLTVT.